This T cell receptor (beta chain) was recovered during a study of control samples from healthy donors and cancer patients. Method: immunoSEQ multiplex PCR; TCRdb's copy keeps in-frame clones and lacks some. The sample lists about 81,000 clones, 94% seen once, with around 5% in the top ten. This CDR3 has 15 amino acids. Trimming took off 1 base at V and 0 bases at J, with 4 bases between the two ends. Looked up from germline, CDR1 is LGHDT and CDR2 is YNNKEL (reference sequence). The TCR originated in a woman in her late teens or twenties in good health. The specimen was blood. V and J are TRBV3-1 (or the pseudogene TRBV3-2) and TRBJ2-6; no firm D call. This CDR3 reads CASSQGVSGANVLTF. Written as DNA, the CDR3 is TGTGCCAGCAGCCAAGGGGTCTCTGGGGCCAACGTCCTGACTTTC.